The entry below describes one T cell receptor beta chain. Germline V gives CDR1 KGHSH, CDR2 LQKENI. The V end lost 6 bases, the J end lost 4 bases, and 9 bases lay between the germline ends. The CDR3 is made up of 13 amino acids. Cohorts were assigned according to the clinical history that participants reported. The data derive from a study of blood T cell repertoires in COVID-19. Study details: From the United States, Italy and Spain came samples of acute and convalescent COVID-19.

Measured with immunoSEQ multiplex PCR; TCRdb has only the in-frame clones, and not every one. The table shows 490,000 or so clones, with more than 85% occurring only once. The sequenced sample consisted of PBMCs or T cells enriched from blood (not recorded which). This TCR was sampled from a woman aged 55-75 years who had recovered from COVID-19. This sequence joins TRBV18 and TRBJ1-4, with D tentatively TRBD1 (6 bases). CDR3 sequence: CASSGAFNEKLFF. The CDR3 nucleotides are TGTGCCAGCTCGGGGGCCTTTAATGAAAAACTGTTTTTT.